This entry lists 8 T cell receptor beta chains sequenced from one sample in a study of cytotoxic CD8 clonotypes in ibrutinib-treated CLL. The table came from immunoSEQ multiplex PCR; TCRdb's copy has only in-frame clones and leaves some out. The sample has 150,000 or so clones, over 60% seen once. Specimen: PBMCs, collected after 12 months of ibrutinib treatment. Every receptor here comes from a human donor with chronic lymphocytic leukemia.

The table lists this clone with a few counts. V and J are TRBV12-5 and TRBJ1-1; D might be TRBD1 (5 bases). The V and J ends lost 6 bases and 3 bases respectively, with 8 bases between them. The CDR3 has 12 amino acids. Germline V gene sequence: CDR1 LGHNT, CDR2 FRNRAP. The CDR3 region is CASGWGYTEAFF. Here the CDR3 DNA reads TGTGCTAGTGGCTGGGGGTACACTGAAGCTTTCTTT.

This clone showed up just once. This sequence joins TRBV19 and TRBJ2-1, with 11 bases fitting TRBD2. With V trimmed by 5 bases and J by 8 bases, 11 bases remained unmatched. Germline CDR1 is LNHDA and CDR2 is SQIVND (reference sequence). The CDR3 has 16 residues. CDR3 loop: CASSSRGLAAPDEQFF. The CDR3 DNA follows: TGTGCCAGTAGTTCTCGGGGACTAGCGGCCCCGGATGAGCAGTTCTTC.

J is TRBJ1-2 and V is TRBV2; D is possibly TRBD1 (6 bases). V lost 5 bases, J lost 2 bases, and 6 bases lay in between. The CDR3 has 12 residues. Germline CDR1 is SNHLY and CDR2 is FYNNEI. CDR3 in amino acids: CASSRGNYGYTF. The CDR3 coding sequence is TGTGCCAGCAGTAGGGGGAACTATGGCTACACCTTC. The variable domain in full, completed from reference TRBV2 and TRBJ1-2, reads EPEVTQTPSHQVTQMGQEVILRCVPISNHLYFYWYRQILGQKVEFLVSFYNNEISEKSEIFDDQFSVERPDGSNFTLKIRSTKLEDSAMYFCASSRGNYGYTFGSGTRLTVV.

The V call is TRBV18, the J call TRBJ1-3; D uncertain. The CDR3 length is 15 residues. V gave up 2 bases and J gave up 0 bases, with 8 bases separating them. Germline CDR1 KGHSH, CDR2 LQKENI. CDR3 residues: CASSPSESSGNTIYF. DNA for the CDR3: TGTGCCAGCTCACCAAGCGAAAGCTCTGGAAACACCATATATTTT.

The chain uses TRBV19 and TRBJ2-1; TRBD2 might be the D (6 bases). This CDR3 region has 15 residues. V gave up 2 bases and J gave up 6 bases, with 14 bases separating them. Germline CDR1 reads LNHDA; CDR2 reads SQIVND (reference sequence). The CDR3 here is CASSISDWEVNEQFF. The CDR3 bases are TGTGCCAGTAGTATATCCGACTGGGAGGTCAATGAGCAGTTCTTC.

For this clone: The sample holds other DNA sequences that translate to the same CDR3. V gene TRBV7-8 combines with J gene TRBJ2-7; no firm D call. Trimming stripped 0 bases from V and 3 bases from J, with 9 bases between. The CDR3 runs 14 residues. The V gene's germline CDR1 is SGHVS and CDR2 FQNEAQ. CDR3 sequence reads: CASSLAPGFYEQYF. For the CDR3, the DNA is TGTGCCAGCAGCTTAGCGCCTGGATTCTACGAGCAGTACTTC.

This clone was seen only once. The CDR3 sequence: CAIRRLAGGPIGELFF. The CDR3 DNA reads TGTGCCATCCGACGACTAGCGGGAGGGCCCATAGGGGAGCTGTTTTTT. The chain couples TRBV10-3 to TRBJ2-2; 14 bases align to TRBD2. Germline V gives CDR1 ENHRY, CDR2 SYGVKD. With 8 bases clipped from V and 8 bases from J, the junction kept 10 bases outside the gene matches. This CDR3 is built from 16 residues.

Written as DNA, the CDR3 is TGTGCCAGCAGTGCTCGGACTAGCGGGAGTGGAGATACGCAGTATTTT. It is translated as CASSARTSGSGDTQYF. V and J are TRBV6-4 and TRBJ2-3; 13 bases are a match to TRBD2. The V and J ends lost 4 bases and 5 bases, in that order; junction bases with no gene match: 6. The CDR3 covers 16 residues. The germline V gene encodes CDR1 MRHNA and CDR2 SNTAGT.